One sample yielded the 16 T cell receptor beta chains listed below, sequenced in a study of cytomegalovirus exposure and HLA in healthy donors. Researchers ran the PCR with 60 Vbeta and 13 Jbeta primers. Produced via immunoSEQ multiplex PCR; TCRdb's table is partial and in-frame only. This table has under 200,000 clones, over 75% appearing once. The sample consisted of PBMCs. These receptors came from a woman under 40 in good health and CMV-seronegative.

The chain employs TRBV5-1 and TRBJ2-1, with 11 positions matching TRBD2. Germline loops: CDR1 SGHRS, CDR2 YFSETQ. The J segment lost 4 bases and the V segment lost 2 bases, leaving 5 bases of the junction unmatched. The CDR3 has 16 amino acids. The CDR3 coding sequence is TGCGCCAGCAGCTTCTCCGGGACTAGCGGATACAATGAGCAGTTCTTC. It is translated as CASSFSGTSGYNEQFF.

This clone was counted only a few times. The CDR3 region is CASSYSIEGNTGELFF. In nucleotides, the CDR3 is TGTGCCAGCAGTTACTCGATCGAGGGGAACACCGGGGAGCTGTTTTTT. V gene TRBV6-5 combines with J gene TRBJ2-2; D may be TRBD2 (5 bases). The CDR3 contains 16 residues. Germline V gene sequence: CDR1 MNHEY, CDR2 SVGAGI. Deletions cut 0 bases from V and 1 base from J, with 9 bases between.

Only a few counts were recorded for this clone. In nucleotides, the CDR3 is TGCGCCAGCAGCTTTTTCGGTAATTCACCCCTCCACTTT. The encoded protein is CASSFFGNSPLHF. The chain couples TRBV5-1 to TRBJ1-6; D not resolved. Trimming removed 2 bases at V and 6 bases at J, with 6 bases between. The CDR3 contains 13 residues. Germline values: CDR1 SGHRS, CDR2 YFSETQ.

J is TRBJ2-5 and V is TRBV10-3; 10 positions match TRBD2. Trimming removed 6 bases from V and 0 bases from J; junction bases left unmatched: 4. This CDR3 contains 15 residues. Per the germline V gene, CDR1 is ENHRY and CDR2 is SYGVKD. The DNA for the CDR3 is TGTGCCATCAGGGAGAGCGGGGGGGACCAAGAGACCCAGTACTTC. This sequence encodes CAIRESGGDQETQYF.

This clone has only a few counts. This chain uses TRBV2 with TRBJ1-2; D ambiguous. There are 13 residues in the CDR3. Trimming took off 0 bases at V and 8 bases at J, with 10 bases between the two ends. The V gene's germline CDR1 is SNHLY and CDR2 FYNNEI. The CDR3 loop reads CASSEAGRPGYTF. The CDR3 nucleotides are TGTGCCAGCAGTGAAGCGGGCAGGCCCGGCTACACCTTC.

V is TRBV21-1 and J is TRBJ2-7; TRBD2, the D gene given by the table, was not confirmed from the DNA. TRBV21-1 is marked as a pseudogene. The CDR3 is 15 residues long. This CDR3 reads CASPRRGSSRYEQYF. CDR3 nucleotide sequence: TGTGCCAGCCCCAGGAGGGGCAGCTCTCGCTACGAGCAGTACTTC.

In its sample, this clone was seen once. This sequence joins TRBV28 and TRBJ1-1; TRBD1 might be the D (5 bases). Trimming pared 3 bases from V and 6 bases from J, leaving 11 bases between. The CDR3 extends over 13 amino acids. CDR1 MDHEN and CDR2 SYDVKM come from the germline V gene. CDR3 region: CASSLGGYAEAFF. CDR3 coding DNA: TGTGCCAGCAGTTTGGGGGGTTACGCTGAAGCTTTCTTT.

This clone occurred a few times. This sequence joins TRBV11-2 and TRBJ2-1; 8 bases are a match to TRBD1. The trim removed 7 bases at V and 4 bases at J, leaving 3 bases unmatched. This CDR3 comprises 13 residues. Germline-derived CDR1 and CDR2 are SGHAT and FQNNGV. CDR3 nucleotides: TGTGCCAGCAAGGGGACAGGTTACAATGAGCAGTTCTTC. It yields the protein CASKGTGYNEQFF.

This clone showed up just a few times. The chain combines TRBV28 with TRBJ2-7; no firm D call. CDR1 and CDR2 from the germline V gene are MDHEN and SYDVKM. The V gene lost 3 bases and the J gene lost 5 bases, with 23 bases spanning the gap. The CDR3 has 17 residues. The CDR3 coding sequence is TGTGCCAGCAGTTTTTTTTCCCCCGGGTCCCGCCGGGACGAGCAGTACTTC. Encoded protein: CASSFFSPGSRRDEQYF. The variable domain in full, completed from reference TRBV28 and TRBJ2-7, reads DVKVTQSSRYLVKRTGEKVFLECVQDMDHENMFWYRQDPGLGLRLIYFSYDVKMKEKGDIPEGYSVSREKKERFSLILESASTNQTSMYLCASSFFSPGSRRDEQYFGPGTRLTVT.

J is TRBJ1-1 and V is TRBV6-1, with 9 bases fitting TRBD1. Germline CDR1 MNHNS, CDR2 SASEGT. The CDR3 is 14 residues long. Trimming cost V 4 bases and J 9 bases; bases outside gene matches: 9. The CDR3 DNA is TGTGCCAGCAGTGCGGGACAGGGTTGGGGCAAAGCTTTCTTT. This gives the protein CASSAGQGWGKAFF.

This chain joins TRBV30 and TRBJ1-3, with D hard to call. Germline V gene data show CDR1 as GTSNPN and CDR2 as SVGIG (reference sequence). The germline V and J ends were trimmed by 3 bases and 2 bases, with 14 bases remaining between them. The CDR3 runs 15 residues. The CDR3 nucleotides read TGTGCCTGGAGGGGTCCAGGCTCGGCTGGAAACACCATATATTTT. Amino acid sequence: CAWRGPGSAGNTIYF.

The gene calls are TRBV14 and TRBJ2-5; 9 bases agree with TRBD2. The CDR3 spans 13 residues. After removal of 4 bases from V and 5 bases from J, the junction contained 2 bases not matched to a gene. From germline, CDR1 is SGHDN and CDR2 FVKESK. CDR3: CASSLGLAETQYF. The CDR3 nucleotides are TGTGCCAGCAGCCTAGGACTAGCGGAGACCCAGTACTTC.

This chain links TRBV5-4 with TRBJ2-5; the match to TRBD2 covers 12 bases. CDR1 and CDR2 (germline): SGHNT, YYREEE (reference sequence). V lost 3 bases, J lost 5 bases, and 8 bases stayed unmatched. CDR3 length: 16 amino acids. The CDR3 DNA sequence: TGTGCCAGCAGCTCTTCCCTAGCGGGGGGGCAGGAGACCCAGTACTTC. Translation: CASSSSLAGGQETQYF.

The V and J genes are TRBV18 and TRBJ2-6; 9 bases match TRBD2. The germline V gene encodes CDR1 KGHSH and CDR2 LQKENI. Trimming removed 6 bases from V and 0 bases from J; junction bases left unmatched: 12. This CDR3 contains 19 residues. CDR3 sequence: CASSPAASGATSGANVLTF. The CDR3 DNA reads TGTGCCAGCTCGCCCGCGGCTAGCGGGGCAACCTCTGGGGCCAACGTCCTGACTTTC.

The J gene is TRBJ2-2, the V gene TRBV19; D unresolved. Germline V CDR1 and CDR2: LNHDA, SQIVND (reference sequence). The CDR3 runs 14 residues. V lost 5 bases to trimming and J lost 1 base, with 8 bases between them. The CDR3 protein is CASSPDKNTGELFF. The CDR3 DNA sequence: TGTGCCAGTAGTCCTGACAAGAACACCGGGGAGCTGTTTTTT.

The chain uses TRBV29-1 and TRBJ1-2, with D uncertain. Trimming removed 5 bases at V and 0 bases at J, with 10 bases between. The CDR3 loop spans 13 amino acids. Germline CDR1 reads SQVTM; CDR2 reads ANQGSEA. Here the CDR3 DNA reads TGCAGCGTTCTAGCCGGTTCTAACTATGGCTACACCTTC. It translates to CSVLAGSNYGYTF.